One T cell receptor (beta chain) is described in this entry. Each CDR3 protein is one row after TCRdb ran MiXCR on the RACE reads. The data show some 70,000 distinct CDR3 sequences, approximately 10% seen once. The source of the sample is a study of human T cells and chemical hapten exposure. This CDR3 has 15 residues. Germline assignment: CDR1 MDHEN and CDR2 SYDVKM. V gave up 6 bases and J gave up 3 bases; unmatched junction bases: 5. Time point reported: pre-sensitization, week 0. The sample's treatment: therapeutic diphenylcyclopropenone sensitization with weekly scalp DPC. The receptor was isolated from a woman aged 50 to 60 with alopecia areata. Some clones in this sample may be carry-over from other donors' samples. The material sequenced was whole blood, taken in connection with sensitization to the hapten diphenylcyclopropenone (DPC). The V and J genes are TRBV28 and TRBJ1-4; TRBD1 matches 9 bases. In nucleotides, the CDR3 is TGTGCCAGCAGAACAGGGGGCGGATCTAATGAAAAACTGTTTTTT. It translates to CASRTGGGSNEKLFF.